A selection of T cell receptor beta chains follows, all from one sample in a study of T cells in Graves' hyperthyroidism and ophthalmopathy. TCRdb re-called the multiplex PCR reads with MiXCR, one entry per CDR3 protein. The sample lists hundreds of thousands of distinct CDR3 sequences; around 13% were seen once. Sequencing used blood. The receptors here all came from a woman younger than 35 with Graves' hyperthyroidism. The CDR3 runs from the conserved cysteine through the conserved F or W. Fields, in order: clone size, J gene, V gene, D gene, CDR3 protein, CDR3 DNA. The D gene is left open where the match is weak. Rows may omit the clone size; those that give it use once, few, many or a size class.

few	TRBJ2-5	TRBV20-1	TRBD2	CSARGRGYKETQYF	TGCAGTGCTAGAGGGCGGGGGTATAAAGAGACCCAGTACTTC
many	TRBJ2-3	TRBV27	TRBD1	CASRRTGSKDTQYF	TGTGCCAGCAGGCGGACAGGGTCAAAAGATACGCAGTATTTT
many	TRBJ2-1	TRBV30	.	CAWSVTSGLREQFF	TGTGCCTGGAGTGTAACTTCCGGGCTTCGCGAGCAGTTCTTC
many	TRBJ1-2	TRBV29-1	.	CSVDGWDGTNYGYTF	TGCAGCGTTGATGGGTGGGACGGTACTAACTATGGCTACACCTTC
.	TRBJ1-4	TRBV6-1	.	CASSTPGLNEKLFF	TGTGCCAGCAGTACCCCGGGGCTTAATGAAAAACTGTTTTTT
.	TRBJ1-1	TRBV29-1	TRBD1	CSVERQGKGTEAFF	TGCAGCGTTGAAAGACAGGGTAAGGGAACTGAAGCTTTCTTT
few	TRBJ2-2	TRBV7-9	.	CASSPWNTGELLF	TGTGCCAGCAGCCCGTGGAACACCGGGGAGCTGCTTTTT
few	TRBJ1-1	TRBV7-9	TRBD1	CASSQKPPWTGHMNTEAFF	TGTGCCAGCAGCCAAAAACCTCCTTGGACAGGGCACATGAACACTGAAGCTTTCTTT
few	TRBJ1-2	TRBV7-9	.	CASSLVYGYTF	TGTGCCAGCAGCTTAGTCTATGGCTACACCTTC
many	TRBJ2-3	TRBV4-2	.	CASSQGAGDTDTQYF	TGTGCCAGCAGCCAGGGCGCAGGGGACACAGATACGCAGTATTTT
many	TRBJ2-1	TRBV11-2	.	CASSWTDYNEQFF	TGTGCCAGCAGCTGGACAGATTACAATGAGCAGTTCTTC
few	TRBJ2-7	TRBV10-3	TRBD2	CANQRGEAYEQYF	TGTGCCAACCAACGGGGGGAAGCCTACGAGCAGTACTTC
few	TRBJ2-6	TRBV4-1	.	CASSFLFSGPGANVLTF	TGCGCCAGCAGCTTCCTTTTTTCCGGACCTGGGGCCAACGTCCTGACTTTC
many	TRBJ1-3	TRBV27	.	CASSYHDRWACVGNTIYF	TGTGCCAGCAGTTATCATGACCGATGGGCATGCGTCGGAAACACCATATATTTT
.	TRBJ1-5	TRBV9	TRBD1	CASGRDRGFHQPQHF	TGTGCCAGCGGCCGGGACAGGGGGTTCCATCAGCCCCAGCATTTT
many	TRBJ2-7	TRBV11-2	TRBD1	CASREGQGTYEQYF	TGTGCCAGCAGGGAGGGACAGGGCACCTACGAGCAGTACTTC
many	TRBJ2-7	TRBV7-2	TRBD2	CASSLGGTKKYEQYF	TGTGCCAGCAGCTTGGGGGGGACTAAGAAGTACGAGCAGTACTTC
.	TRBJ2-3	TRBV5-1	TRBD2	CASSLGLAGLPDTQYF	TGCGCCAGCAGCCTCGGGCTAGCGGGCCTCCCAGATACGCAGTATTTT
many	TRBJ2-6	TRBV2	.	CASLTDFSGANVLTF	TGTGCCAGCCTGACGGATTTCTCTGGGGCCAACGTCCTGACTTTC
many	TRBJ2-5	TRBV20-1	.	CSAVGRKFQETQYF	TGCAGTGCCGTTGGGCGGAAGTTCCAAGAGACCCAGTACTTC
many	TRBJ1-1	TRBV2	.	CASKRGRQNTEAFF	TGTGCCAGCAAACGTGGGCGGCAGAACACTGAAGCTTTCTTT
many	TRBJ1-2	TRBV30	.	CAWRREAYGYTF	TGTGCCTGGAGGCGGGAGGCCTATGGCTACACCTTC
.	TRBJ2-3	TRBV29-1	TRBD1	CSVEGVGQGASTDTQYF	TGCAGCGTTGAAGGGGTAGGGCAGGGGGCTAGCACAGATACGCAGTATTTT
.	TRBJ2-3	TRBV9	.	CASSVVSDTQYF	TGTGCCAGCAGCGTAGTATCCGATACGCAGTATTTT
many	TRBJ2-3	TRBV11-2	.	CASSPGTGTQYF	TGTGCCAGCAGCCCGGGGACTGGAACGCAGTATTTT
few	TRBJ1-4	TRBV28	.	CASRYTGPRDEKLFF	TGTGCCAGCAGATATACGGGACCCAGAGACGAAAAACTGTTTTTT
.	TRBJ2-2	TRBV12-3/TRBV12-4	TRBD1	CASSPPGRGLSGELFF	TGTGCCAGCAGTCCCCCAGGCAGGGGGCTAAGCGGGGAGCTGTTTTTT
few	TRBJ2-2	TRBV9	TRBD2	CASSGSGRANTGELFF	TGTGCCAGCAGCGGTAGCGGGAGGGCGAACACCGGGGAGCTGTTTTTT
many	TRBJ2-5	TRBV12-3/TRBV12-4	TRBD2	CASSAAETSGEETQYF	TGTGCCAGCAGTGCAGCCGAGACTAGCGGAGAAGAGACCCAGTACTTC
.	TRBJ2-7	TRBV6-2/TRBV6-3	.	CASSFGDARGEQYF	TGTGCCAGCAGTTTTGGGGACGCACGTGGGGAGCAGTACTTC
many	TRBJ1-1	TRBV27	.	CASSLVVYTEAFF	TGTGCCAGCAGTTTAGTTGTCTACACTGAAGCTTTCTTT
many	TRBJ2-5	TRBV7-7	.	CASSLGGRGLETQYF	TGTGCTAGCAGCTTAGGAGGCAGGGGATTAGAGACCCAGTACTTC
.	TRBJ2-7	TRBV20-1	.	CSARSTKLSHEQYF	TGCAGTGCTAGGAGTACCAAACTGAGCCACGAGCAGTACTTC
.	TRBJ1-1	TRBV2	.	CASRPRFLNTEAFF	TGTGCCAGCAGACCCAGATTTTTGAACACTGAAGCTTTCTTT
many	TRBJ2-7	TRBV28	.	CASRPPLTGTTHEQYF	TGTGCCAGCAGGCCCCCCCTGACAGGGACTACCCACGAGCAGTACTTC
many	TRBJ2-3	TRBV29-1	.	CSVEEATDTQYF	TGCAGCGTTGAAGAGGCAACAGATACGCAGTATTTT
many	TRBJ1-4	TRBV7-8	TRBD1	CASRPFTSGTGGGTNEKLFF	TGTGCCAGCAGACCCTTCACGTCCGGGACAGGGGGGGGAACTAATGAAAAACTGTTTTTT
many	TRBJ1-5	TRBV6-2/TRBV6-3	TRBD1	CASGTRQGRGNQPQHF	TGTGCCAGCGGAACTCGACAGGGGCGCGGCAATCAGCCCCAGCATTTT
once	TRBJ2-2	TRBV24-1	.	CATSDLGRNSNTGELFF	TGTGCCACCAGTGACCTTGGACGTAACTCGAACACCGGGGAGCTGTTTTTT
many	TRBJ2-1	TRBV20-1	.	CSARDPTLGNEQFF	TGCAGTGCTAGGGACCCAACCCTCGGGAATGAGCAGTTCTTC
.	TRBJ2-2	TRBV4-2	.	CASIDGNTGELFF	TGTGCCAGCATTGACGGAAACACCGGGGAGCTGTTTTTT
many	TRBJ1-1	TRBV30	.	CAWGRKPEAFF	TGTGCCTGGGGCAGAAAACCTGAAGCTTTCTTT
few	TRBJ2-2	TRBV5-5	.	CASSLAWSNTGELFF	TGTGCCAGCAGCTTAGCCTGGTCGAACACCGGGGAGCTGTTTTTT